The next 24 T cell receptor beta chains were all read from a single sample in a study of control samples from healthy donors and cancer patients. Clones were read by immunoSEQ multiplex PCR, and TCRdb kept only the in-frame ones, dropping some. This sample has under 450,000 clones, with about nine tenths found just once. Sequencing was performed on PBMCs. The receptors come from a man aged 40-55 years with head and neck cancer.

This clone appeared once. The chain uses TRBV3-1 (or the pseudogene TRBV3-2) and TRBJ2-3; D is perhaps TRBD2 (5 bases). CDR1 and CDR2 (germline): LGHDT, YNNKEL (reference sequence). V was trimmed by 4 bases and J by 1 base, leaving 12 bases between them. The CDR3 totals 15 residues. The CDR3: CASSRLGSGTDTQYF. The CDR3 DNA reads as TGTGCCAGCAGCCGGTTGGGTAGCGGCACAGATACGCAGTATTTT.

The rearrangement uses TRBV9 and TRBJ1-6, with D perhaps matching TRBD1 (6 bases). This CDR3 comprises 14 residues. CDR1 and CDR2 from the germline V gene are SGDLS and YYNGEE. Trimming pared 0 bases from V and 10 bases from J, leaving 11 bases between. The CDR3 coding sequence is TGTGCCAGCAGCGTAGGCAGGGGTGAGTCACCCCTCCACTTT. Translating it yields CASSVGRGESPLHF.

The genes are TRBV11-3 and TRBJ1-2, with D perhaps matching TRBD1 (5 bases). V was pared by 1 base and J by 2 bases, with 11 bases between. There are 15 residues in the CDR3. Germline V gene lookup returns CDR1 SGHNT and CDR2 YENEEA. CDR3 region: CASSLGGPDNYGYTF. DNA of the CDR3: TGTGCCAGCAGCTTAGGGGGACCGGACAACTATGGCTACACCTTC. The entire variable domain, with the rest obtained from reference TRBV11-3 and TRBJ1-2, is as follows: EAGVVQSPRYKIIEKKQPVAFWCNPISGHNTLYWYLQNLGQGPELLIRYENEEAVDDSQLPKDRFSAERLKGVDSTLKIQPAELGDSAVYLCASSLGGPDNYGYTFGSGTRLTVV.

V and J are TRBV4-2 and TRBJ2-2, with no clear D. The germline CDR1 and CDR2 sequences are LGHNA and YNFKEQ. The CDR3 spans 15 residues. V lost 0 bases and J 2 bases, leaving 7 bases between the germline ends. CDR3 coding DNA: TGTGCCAGCAGCCAAGACCTGGGAAACACCGGGGAGCTGTTTTTT. It encodes CASSQDLGNTGELFF.

The rearrangement joins TRBV5-6 to TRBJ2-7; no firm D call. V lost 0 bases and J 2 bases, leaving 9 bases between the germline ends. The germline V gene encodes CDR1 SGHDT and CDR2 YYEEEE. CDR3 size: 14 residues. Written as DNA, the CDR3 is TGTGCCAGCAGCTTGGTTCTACAGACCTACGAGCAGTACTTC. Translation: CASSLVLQTYEQYF.

The gene calls are TRBV11-2 and TRBJ2-3; 7 positions match TRBD2. The CDR3 is 15 residues long. With V trimmed by 6 bases and J by 1 base, 7 bases remained unmatched. The V gene's germline CDR1 is SGHAT and CDR2 FQNNGV. As DNA, the CDR3 is TGTGCCAGCAGATTTTCGGGGGGTGGCACAGATACGCAGTATTTT. Amino acid sequence: CASRFSGGGTDTQYF.

The rearrangement links TRBV12-5 to TRBJ2-5, with 10 bases lining up with TRBD1. The CDR3 is 17 residues long. V was clipped by 5 bases and J by 5 bases; unmatched bases: 14. Germline lookup yields CDR1 LGHNT and CDR2 FRNRAP. CDR3 residues: CASGRSRQGASGETQYF. The CDR3 coding sequence is TGTGCTAGTGGTCGATCCCGACAGGGGGCCTCGGGGGAGACCCAGTACTTC.

V usage is TRBV5-1 and J usage is TRBJ2-3; 7 nucleotides line up with TRBD2. The CDR3 has 15 residues. J was trimmed by 1 base and V by 7 bases; bases with no gene match: 9. Germline V gives CDR1 SGHRS, CDR2 YFSETQ. The CDR3 sequence: CASLSGDRGTDTQYF. The CDR3 bases are TGCGCCAGCCTAAGCGGGGACCGAGGCACAGATACGCAGTATTTT.

The chain couples TRBV5-1 to TRBJ1-4; TRBD1 agrees at 7 bases. This CDR3 comprises 14 residues. V dropped 3 bases and J dropped 3; count of bases not matched to a gene: 2. CDR1 is SGHRS and CDR2 is YFSETQ in the germline V gene. CDR3 sequence: CASSSQGSNEKLFF. The DNA for the CDR3 is TGCGCCAGCAGCTCACAGGGGTCTAATGAAAAACTGTTTTTT.

The rearrangement joins TRBV6-2 or TRBV6-3 to TRBJ2-7; the D is unclear. There are 15 residues in the CDR3. Trimming cost V 2 bases and J 0 bases, with 11 bases left between them. CDR1 and CDR2 from the germline V gene are MNHEY and SVGEGT. CDR3 residues: CASSYIAVLSYEQYF. CDR3 in DNA: TGTGCCAGCAGTTACATCGCAGTCCTCTCCTACGAGCAGTACTTC.

V gene TRBV9 combines with J gene TRBJ2-7; TRBD1 agrees at 8 bases. The CDR3 loop spans 14 amino acids. Germline lookup yields CDR1 SGDLS and CDR2 YYNGEE. Trimming cost V 4 bases and J 3 bases; bases outside gene matches: 6. CDR3 region: CASSSTGQVYEQYF. The CDR3 DNA reads TGTGCCAGCAGCTCAACGGGACAGGTCTACGAGCAGTACTTC.

In the case of this clone: Other DNA sequences of this sample code for an identical CDR3. The J gene is TRBJ2-2, the V gene TRBV7-6; D not certain. V dropped 5 bases and J dropped 3 bases, with 10 bases sitting between them. From germline, CDR1 is SGHVS and CDR2 FNYEAQ. The CDR3 is made up of 14 amino acids. CDR3 sequence (DNA): TGTGCCAGCAGCCCCCGTCGGGACACCGGGGAGCTGTTTTTT. Protein product: CASSPRRDTGELFF. Together with reference TRBV7-6 and TRBJ2-2, the CDR3 gives the full variable domain: GAGVSQSPRYKVTKRGQDVALRCDPISGHVSLYWYRQALGQGPEFLTYFNYEAQQDKSGLPNDRFSAERPEGSISTLTIQRTEQRDSAMYRCASSPRRDTGELFFGEGSRLTVL.

This clone has more than one count but fewer than ten. The rearrangement joins TRBV5-6 to TRBJ2-7; the D call may be TRBD1 or TRBD2 (5 bases each). Per the germline V gene, CDR1 is SGHDT and CDR2 is YYEEEE. V lost 5 bases, J lost 3 bases, and 18 bases lay in between. The CDR3 loop spans 15 amino acids. The CDR3 nucleotides read TGTGCCAGCAGACCGGGACCAGCTTCGCGCTACGAGCAGTACTTC. Residues: CASRPGPASRYEQYF. The whole variable domain, remainder taken from reference TRBV5-6 and TRBJ2-7, is DAGVTQSPTHLIKTRGQQVTLRCSPKSGHDTVSWYQQALGQGPQFIFQYYEEEERQRGNFPDRFSGHQFPNYSSELNVNALLLGDSALYLCASRPGPASRYEQYFGPGTRLTVT.

V gene TRBV7-2 combines with J gene TRBJ1-6; D gene unclear. The CDR3 sequence is 15 residues long. The germline V gene has CDR1 SGHTA and CDR2 FQGNSA. Trimming shortened V by 4 bases and J by 9 bases, and 16 bases separated the two germline ends. For the CDR3, the DNA is TGTGCCAGCAGCTCGTCGAACCGGGAAAGTTCACCCCTCCACTTT. Residues: CASSSSNRESSPLHF.

In DNA, the CDR3 is TGTGCCTGGAGCAGGGGACATGAAGCTTTCTTT. The encoded protein is CAWSRGHEAFF. This rearrangement joins TRBV30 to TRBJ1-1; tentatively, D is TRBD1 (6 bases). Trimming left V 3 bases short and J 7 bases short, with 9 bases between. The germline CDR1 and CDR2 sequences are GTSNPN and SVGIG (reference sequence). CDR3 size: 11 residues.

The CDR3 sequence: CASSLVSLPRNTEAFF. CDR3 coding DNA: TGTGCCAGCAGCTTGGTATCTCTACCCCGGAACACTGAAGCTTTCTTT. The chain joins TRBV5-4 to TRBJ1-1, with unresolved D. V shed 0 bases and J shed 1 base, with 13 bases lying between them. The CDR3 runs to 16 residues. Germline CDR1 reads SGHNT; CDR2 reads YYREEE (reference sequence).

The chain combines TRBV11-1 with TRBJ2-1, with 7 bases fitting TRBD1. This CDR3 region has 15 residues. The V gene end was trimmed by 5 bases and the J gene end by 5 bases; junction bases not matched to a gene: 9. Germline CDR1 is SGHAT and CDR2 is FQDESV (reference sequence). The CDR3 DNA follows: TGTGCCAGCAGCCCAGACAGGGAGCTTGACAATGAGCAGTTCTTC. It is translated as CASSPDRELDNEQFF.

The V gene is TRBV19, the J gene TRBJ2-7; TRBD1 aligns across 8 bases. The CDR3 loop spans 15 amino acids. Looked up from germline, CDR1 is LNHDA and CDR2 is SQIVND (reference sequence). The junction had 9 bases not matched to a gene; V was cut back by 5 bases and J by 3 bases. The chain's CDR3 is CASSDPGQVNYEQYF. The CDR3 DNA follows: TGTGCCAGTAGTGACCCGGGACAGGTCAACTACGAGCAGTACTTC. Using reference TRBV19 and TRBJ2-7 for the parts outside the CDR3, the full variable domain is DGGITQSPKYLFRKEGQNVTLSCEQNLNHDAMYWYRQDPGQGLRLIYYSQIVNDFQKGDIAEGYSVSREKKESFPLTVTSAQKNPTAFYLCASSDPGQVNYEQYFGPGTRLTVT.

The V and J genes are TRBV28 and TRBJ2-2; weak D call: TRBD2 (5 bases). Germline values: CDR1 MDHEN, CDR2 SYDVKM. V lost 3 bases to trimming and J lost 1 base, with 9 bases between them. CDR3 length: 15 residues. CDR3 in amino acids: CASSFNGVNTGELFF. Here the CDR3 DNA reads TGTGCCAGCAGTTTTAACGGGGTGAACACCGGGGAGCTGTTTTTT.

V usage is TRBV19 and J usage is TRBJ2-1, with D perhaps TRBD2 (6 bases). Trimming removed 8 bases from V and 10 bases from J, with 15 bases in between. The length of the CDR3 is 12 residues. CDR1 is LNHDA and CDR2 is SQIVND in the germline V gene (reference sequence). The CDR3 DNA follows: TGTGCCAGTGGCACAGGAGGAGGGGAGCAGTTCTTC. The encoded protein is CASGTGGGEQFF. Full variable domain (outside the CDR3, taken from reference TRBV19 and TRBJ2-1): DGGITQSPKYLFRKEGQNVTLSCEQNLNHDAMYWYRQDPGQGLRLIYYSQIVNDFQKGDIAEGYSVSREKKESFPLTVTSAQKNPTAFYLCASGTGGGEQFFGPGTRLTVL.

The V call is TRBV7-2, the J call TRBJ1-2; TRBD1 matches 7 bases. The V and J ends lost 4 bases and 4 bases, in that order; junction bases with no gene match: 9. This CDR3 has 15 residues. Germline values: CDR1 SGHTA, CDR2 FQGNSA. The CDR3 loop is CASSSSPDRPYGYTF. DNA of the CDR3: TGTGCCAGCAGCTCCAGCCCGGACAGGCCCTATGGCTACACCTTC. The full variable domain, with the rest looked up from reference TRBV7-2 and TRBJ1-2, is GAGVSQSPSNKVTEKGKDVELRCDPISGHTALYWYRQSLGQGLEFLIYFQGNSAPDKSGLPSDRFSAERTGGSVSTLTIQRTQQEDSAVYLCASSSSPDRPYGYTFGSGTRLTVV.

This chain links TRBV10-1 with TRBJ2-7; no clear D. This CDR3 has 12 amino acids. The V end lost 4 bases, the J end lost 3 bases, and 7 bases lay between the germline ends. Germline V gene sequence: CDR1 WNHNN, CDR2 SYGVQD (reference sequence). The CDR3 DNA sequence: TGCGCCAGCAGTGTTGGGGACTACGAGCAGTACTTC. Protein: CASSVGDYEQYF.

The V call is TRBV11-2, the J call TRBJ1-1; D is uncertain. The germline V and J ends were trimmed by 2 bases and 0 bases, with 7 bases remaining between them. The germline CDR1 and CDR2 sequences are SGHAT and FQNNGV. The CDR3 extends over 14 amino acids. The CDR3, as DNA: TGTGCCAGCAGCTTATCGGTAGTGAACACTGAAGCTTTCTTT. Protein: CASSLSVVNTEAFF.

The chain combines TRBV30 with TRBJ1-1, with a possible D match to TRBD1 (6 bases). This CDR3 is built from 11 residues. Per the germline V gene, CDR1 is GTSNPN and CDR2 is SVGIG (reference sequence). V lost 7 bases and J 3 bases, leaving 9 bases between the germline ends. The CDR3 reads CASQGYTEAFF. CDR3 in DNA: TGTGCCTCCCAGGGGTACACTGAAGCTTTCTTT.